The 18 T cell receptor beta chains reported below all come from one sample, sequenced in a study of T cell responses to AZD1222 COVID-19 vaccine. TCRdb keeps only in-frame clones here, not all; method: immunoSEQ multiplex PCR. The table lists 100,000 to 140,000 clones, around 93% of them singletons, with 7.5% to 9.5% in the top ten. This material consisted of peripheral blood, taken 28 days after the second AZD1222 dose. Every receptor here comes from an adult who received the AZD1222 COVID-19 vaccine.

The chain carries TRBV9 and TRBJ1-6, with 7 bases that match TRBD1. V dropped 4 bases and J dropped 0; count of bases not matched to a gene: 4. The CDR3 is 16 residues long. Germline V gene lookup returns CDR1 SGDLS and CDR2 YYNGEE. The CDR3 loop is CASSPRDSSYNSPLHF. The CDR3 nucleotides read TGTGCCAGCAGCCCAAGGGACAGCTCCTATAATTCACCCCTCCACTTT.

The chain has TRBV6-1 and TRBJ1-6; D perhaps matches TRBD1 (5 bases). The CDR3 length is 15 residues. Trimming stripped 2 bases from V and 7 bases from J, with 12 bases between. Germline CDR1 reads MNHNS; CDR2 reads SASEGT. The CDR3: CASSESRGRNSPLHF. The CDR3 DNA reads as TGTGCCAGCAGTGAATCGAGGGGTAGGAATTCACCCCTCCACTTT.

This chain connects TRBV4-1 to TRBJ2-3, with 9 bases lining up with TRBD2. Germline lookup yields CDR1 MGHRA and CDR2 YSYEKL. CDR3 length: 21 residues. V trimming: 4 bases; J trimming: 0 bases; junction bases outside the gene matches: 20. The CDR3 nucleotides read TGCGCCAGCAGCCGAAGCTATTCACCGGGACTAGCCTTTATTAGCACAGATACGCAGTATTTT. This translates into CASSRSYSPGLAFISTDTQYF.

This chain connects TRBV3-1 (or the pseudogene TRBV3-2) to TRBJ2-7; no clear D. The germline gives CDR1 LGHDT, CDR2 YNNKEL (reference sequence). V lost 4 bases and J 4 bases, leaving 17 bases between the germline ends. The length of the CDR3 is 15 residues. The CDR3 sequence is CASSPTLVKTYEQYF. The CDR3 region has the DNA TGTGCCAGCAGCCCAACCCTGGTGAAGACGTACGAGCAGTACTTC.

In DNA, the CDR3 is TGTGCCACCAGTGATTTAGGTTCCTACAATGAGCAGTTCTTC. It specifies CATSDLGSYNEQFF. The rearrangement uses TRBV24-1 and TRBJ2-1; D is undetermined. The ends were cut back, 1 base at V and 1 base at J, with 4 bases in the middle. There are 14 residues in the CDR3. The germline V gene has CDR1 KGHDR and CDR2 SFDVKD.

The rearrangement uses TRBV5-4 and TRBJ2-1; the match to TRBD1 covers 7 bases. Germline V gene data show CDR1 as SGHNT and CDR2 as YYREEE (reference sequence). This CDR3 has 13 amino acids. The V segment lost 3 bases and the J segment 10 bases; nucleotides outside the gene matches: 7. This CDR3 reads CASSSGQAIEQFF. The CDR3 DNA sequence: TGTGCCAGCAGCTCAGGACAGGCTATAGAGCAGTTCTTC.

The CDR3 DNA reads TGTGCCAGCAGTTACGGAGCGGGGGCCCGCACAGATACGCAGTATTTT. It encodes CASSYGAGARTDTQYF. The rearrangement uses TRBV6-5 and TRBJ2-3, with 8 bases that match TRBD2. The CDR3 has 16 amino acids. V lost 2 bases and J lost 1; bases outside the gene matches: 5. Per the germline V gene, CDR1 is MNHEY and CDR2 is SVGAGI.

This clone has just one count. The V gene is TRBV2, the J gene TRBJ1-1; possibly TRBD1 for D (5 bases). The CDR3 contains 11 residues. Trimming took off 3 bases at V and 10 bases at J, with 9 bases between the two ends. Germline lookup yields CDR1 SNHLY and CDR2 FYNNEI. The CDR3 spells CASSDSGGAFF. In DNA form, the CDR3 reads TGTGCCAGCAGTGATTCCGGGGGAGCTTTCTTT. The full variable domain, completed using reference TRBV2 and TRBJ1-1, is EPEVTQTPSHQVTQMGQEVILRCVPISNHLYFYWYRQILGQKVEFLVSFYNNEISEKSEIFDDQFSVERPDGSNFTLKIRSTKLEDSAMYFCASSDSGGAFFGQGTRLTVV.

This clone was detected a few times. The CDR3 spells CASSEMGLIEETQYF. Here the CDR3 DNA reads TGTGCCAGCAGTGAAATGGGACTAATTGAAGAGACCCAGTACTTC. V usage is TRBV2 and J usage is TRBJ2-5; 7 nucleotides align to TRBD2. The J segment lost 3 bases and the V segment lost 2 bases, leaving 6 bases of the junction unmatched. The CDR3 runs to 15 residues. The germline V gene encodes CDR1 SNHLY and CDR2 FYNNEI. The full variable domain, completed using reference TRBV2 and TRBJ2-5, is EPEVTQTPSHQVTQMGQEVILRCVPISNHLYFYWYRQILGQKVEFLVSFYNNEISEKSEIFDDQFSVERPDGSNFTLKIRSTKLEDSAMYFCASSEMGLIEETQYFGPGTRLLVL.

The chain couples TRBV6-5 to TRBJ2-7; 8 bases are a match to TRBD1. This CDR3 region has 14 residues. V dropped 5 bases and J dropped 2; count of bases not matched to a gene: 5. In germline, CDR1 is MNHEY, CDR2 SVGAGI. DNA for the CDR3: TGTGCCAGCAGTCCGACAGGGGCAACCTACGAGCAGTACTTC. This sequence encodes CASSPTGATYEQYF.

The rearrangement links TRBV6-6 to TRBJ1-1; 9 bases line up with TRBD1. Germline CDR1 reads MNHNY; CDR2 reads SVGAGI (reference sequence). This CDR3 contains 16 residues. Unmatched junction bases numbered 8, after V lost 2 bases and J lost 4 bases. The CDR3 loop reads CASSYGTGPMGTEAFF. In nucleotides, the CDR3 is TGTGCCAGCAGTTACGGGACAGGGCCAATGGGCACTGAAGCTTTCTTT.

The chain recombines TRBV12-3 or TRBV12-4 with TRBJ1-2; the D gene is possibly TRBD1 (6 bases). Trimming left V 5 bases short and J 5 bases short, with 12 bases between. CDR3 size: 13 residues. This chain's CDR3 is CASSLPGHYGYTF. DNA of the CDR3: TGTGCCAGCAGTCTCCCGGGACATTATGGCTACACCTTC.

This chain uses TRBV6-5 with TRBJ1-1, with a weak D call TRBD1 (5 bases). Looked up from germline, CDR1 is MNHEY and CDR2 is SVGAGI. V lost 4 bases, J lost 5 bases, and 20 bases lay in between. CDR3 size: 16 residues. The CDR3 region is CASSSGLSQVVTEAFF. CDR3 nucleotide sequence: TGTGCCAGCAGTTCGGGACTCTCCCAGGTGGTAACTGAAGCTTTCTTT.

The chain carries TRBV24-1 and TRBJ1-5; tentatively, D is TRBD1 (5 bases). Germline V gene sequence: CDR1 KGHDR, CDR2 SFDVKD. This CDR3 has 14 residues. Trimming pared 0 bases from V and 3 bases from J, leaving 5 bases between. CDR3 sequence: CATSDLGANQPQHF. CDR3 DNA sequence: TGTGCCACCAGTGATTTGGGGGCCAATCAGCCCCAGCATTTT.

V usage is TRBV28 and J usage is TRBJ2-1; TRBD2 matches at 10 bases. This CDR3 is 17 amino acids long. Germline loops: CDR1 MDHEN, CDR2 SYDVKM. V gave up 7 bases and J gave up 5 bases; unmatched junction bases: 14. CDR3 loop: CASTSGSFGGGNNEQFF. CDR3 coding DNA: TGTGCCAGCACTAGCGGGAGTTTCGGTGGCGGGAACAATGAGCAGTTCTTC.

The CDR3 region is CASSSYRGRGDIQYF. DNA of the CDR3: TGTGCCAGCAGTTCATATCGGGGCCGAGGGGACATTCAGTACTTC. The V and J genes are TRBV6-5 and TRBJ2-4, with D possibly being TRBD1 or TRBD2 (5 bases each). Germline values: CDR1 MNHEY, CDR2 SVGAGI. V lost 4 bases to trimming and J lost 8 bases, with 18 bases between them. This CDR3 comprises 15 residues.

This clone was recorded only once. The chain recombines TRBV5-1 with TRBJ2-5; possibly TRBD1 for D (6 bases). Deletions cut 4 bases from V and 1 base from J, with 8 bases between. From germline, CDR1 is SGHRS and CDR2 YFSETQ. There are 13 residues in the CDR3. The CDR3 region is CASSVDSQETQYF. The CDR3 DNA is TGCGCCAGCAGCGTGGACAGCCAAGAGACCCAGTACTTC. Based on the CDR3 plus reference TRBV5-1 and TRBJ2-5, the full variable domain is KAGVTQTPRYLIKTRGQQVTLSCSPISGHRSVSWYQQTPGQGLQFLFEYFSETQRNKGNFPGRFSGRQFSNSRSEMNVSTLELGDSALYLCASSVDSQETQYFGPGTRLLVL.

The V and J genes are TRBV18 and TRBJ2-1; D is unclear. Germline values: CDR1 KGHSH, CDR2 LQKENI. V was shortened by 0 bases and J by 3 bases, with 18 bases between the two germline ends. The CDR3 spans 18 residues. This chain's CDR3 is CASSPPGTENILYNEQFF. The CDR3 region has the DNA TGTGCCAGCTCACCACCAGGTACAGAGAATATACTCTACAATGAGCAGTTCTTC.